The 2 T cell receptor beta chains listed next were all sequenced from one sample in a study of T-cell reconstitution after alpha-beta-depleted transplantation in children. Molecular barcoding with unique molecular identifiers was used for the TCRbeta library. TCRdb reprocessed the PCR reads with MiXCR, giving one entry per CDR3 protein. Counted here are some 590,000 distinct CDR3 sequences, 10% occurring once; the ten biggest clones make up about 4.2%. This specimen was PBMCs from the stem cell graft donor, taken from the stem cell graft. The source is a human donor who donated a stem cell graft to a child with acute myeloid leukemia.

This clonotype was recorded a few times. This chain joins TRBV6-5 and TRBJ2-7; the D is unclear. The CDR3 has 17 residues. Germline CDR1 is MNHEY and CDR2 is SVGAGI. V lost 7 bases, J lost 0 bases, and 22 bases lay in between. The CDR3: CASTYYSDPRSSYEQYF. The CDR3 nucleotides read TGTGCCAGCACCTACTACTCGGACCCTAGGAGCTCCTACGAGCAGTACTTC.

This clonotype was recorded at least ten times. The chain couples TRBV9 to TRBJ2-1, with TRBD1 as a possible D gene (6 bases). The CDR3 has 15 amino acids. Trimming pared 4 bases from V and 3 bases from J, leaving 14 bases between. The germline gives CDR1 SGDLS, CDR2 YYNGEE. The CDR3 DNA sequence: TGTGCCAGCAGCCCAAGTACAGGGATCTACAATGAGCAGTTCTTC. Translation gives CASSPSTGIYNEQFF.